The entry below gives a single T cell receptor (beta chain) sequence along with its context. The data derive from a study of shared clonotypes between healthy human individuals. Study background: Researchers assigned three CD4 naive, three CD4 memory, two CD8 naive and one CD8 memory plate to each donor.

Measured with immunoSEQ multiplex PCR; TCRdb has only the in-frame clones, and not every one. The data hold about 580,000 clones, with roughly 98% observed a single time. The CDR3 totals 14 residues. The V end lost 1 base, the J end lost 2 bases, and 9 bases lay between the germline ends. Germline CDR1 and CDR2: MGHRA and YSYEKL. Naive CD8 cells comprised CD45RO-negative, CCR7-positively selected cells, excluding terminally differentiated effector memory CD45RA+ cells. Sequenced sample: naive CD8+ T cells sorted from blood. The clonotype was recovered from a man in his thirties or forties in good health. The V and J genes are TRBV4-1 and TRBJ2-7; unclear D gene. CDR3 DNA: TGCGCCAGCAGCCAAGGGCAGGTGGCCTACGAGCAGTACTTC. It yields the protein CASSQGQVAYEQYF.